This is a list of T cell receptor beta chains from one sample in a study of T-cell memory formation after mild COVID-19. TCRdb called the 5' RACE reads again in MiXCR, with one record for every CDR3 protein. The table includes hundreds of thousands of distinct CDR3 sequences, under 30% detected once. Sequencing input: PBMCs or a T cell subset sorted from them (not recorded which). These receptor sequences come from an adult woman who had mild COVID-19 (a few samples of this study predate the infection). Cell type and time point are not known. The CDR3 runs from the conserved cysteine through the conserved F or W. D genes are given only for firm matches. Where a row states a size, it is once, few, many or the class of an expanded clone; other rows omit it.

size	J	D	V	DNA	CDR3
many	TRBJ2-5	-	TRBV12-3/TRBV12-4	TGTGCCAGCAGTTTATCGGTTCCCGAGACCCAGTACTTC	CASSLSVPETQYF
few	TRBJ1-1	TRBD1	TRBV6-2/TRBV6-3	TGTGCCAGCAGGGACAGACAGGGGGCAATAACTGAAGCTTTCTTT	CASRDRQGAITEAFF
-	TRBJ1-1	-	TRBV7-6	TGTGCCAGCAGTCCAAGGGGGGGATGGACTGAAGCTTTCTTT	CASSPRGGWTEAFF
-	TRBJ2-5	-	TRBV14	TGTGCCAGCAGTCAGGAGGGAAGGACTAATCAAGAGACCCAGTACTTC	CASSQEGRTNQETQYF
-	TRBJ2-7	-	TRBV27	TGTGCCACCCAACCTTATGGGGGGGGCCGGGTCTACGAGCAGTACTTC	CATQPYGGGRVYEQYF
few	TRBJ2-3	TRBD2	TRBV7-9	TGTGCCAGCAGCTTAGGATCTAGCGGGGGTCCTACCACAGATACGCAGTATTTT	CASSLGSSGGPTTDTQYF
few	TRBJ1-1	-	TRBV12-3/TRBV12-4	TGTGCCAGCAGTTTATGGGGCGCTGAAGCTTTCTTT	CASSLWGAEAFF
few	TRBJ1-2	-	TRBV10-2	TGCGCCAGCAGTGAGGGCGGCAGCAGGGGCTATGGCTACACCTTC	CASSEGGSRGYGYTF
once	TRBJ2-1	-	TRBV7-3	TGTGCCAGCAGCTTAGATGCGAACCCCTACACTGAGCAGTTCTTC	CASSLDANPYTEQFF
-	TRBJ2-1	TRBD2	TRBV7-8	TGTGCCAGCAGCATTAGCGGGGGGGCGAGGTACAATGAGCAGTTCTTC	CASSISGGARYNEQFF
-	TRBJ2-1	TRBD1	TRBV7-8	TGTGCCAGCAGCCCCCGGACAGGGTTCAATGAGCAGTTCTTC	CASSPRTGFNEQFF
-	TRBJ2-1	TRBD2	TRBV11-1	TGTGCCAGCAGCCCACGACCTAGCGGGGGCTATGAGCAGTTCTTC	CASSPRPSGGYEQFF
few	TRBJ1-4	-	TRBV5-1	TGCGCCAGCAGCTTGGAGGTCGGCAGGGCCTATGAAAAACTGTTTTTT	CASSLEVGRAYEKLFF
-	TRBJ2-7	-	TRBV29-1	TGCAGCGTCTCCACCAGGCACGAGCAGTACTTC	CSVSTRHEQYF
-	TRBJ2-1	-	TRBV6-2/TRBV6-3	TGTGCCAGCAGTTACCTCAACAATGAGCAGTTCTTC	CASSYLNNEQFF
few	TRBJ2-7	-	TRBV7-9	TGTGCCAGCAGCTTGGCACTTTGGGACTACGAGCAGTACTTC	CASSLALWDYEQYF
few	TRBJ2-3	-	TRBV9	TGTGCCAGCAGCGTAAGACTTACAGATACGCAGTATTTT	CASSVRLTDTQYF
few	TRBJ2-5	-	TRBV4-1	TGCGCCAGCAGCCAAGACAGGATGGAGACCCAGTACTTC	CASSQDRMETQYF
few	TRBJ2-5	TRBD2	TRBV4-2	TGTGCCAGCAGCCAAGATACCAGCGGGGGGTTGGACCAGTACTTC	CASSQDTSGGLDQYF
few	TRBJ2-7	TRBD2	TRBV7-2	TGTGCCAGCAGCTCAAGACTAGCTCTCTACGAGCAGTACTTC	CASSSRLALYEQYF
-	TRBJ2-3	-	TRBV5-1	TGCGCCAGCAGCCGACAAATAAGCACAGATACGCAGTATTTT	CASSRQISTDTQYF
-	TRBJ2-1	TRBD2	TRBV24-1	TGTGCCACCAGTGACCCCACGGGAGGCTCCTACAATGAGCAGTTCTTC	CATSDPTGGSYNEQFF
-	TRBJ2-7	-	TRBV10-3	TGTGCCATCCCGGCCGCCTACGAGCAGTACTTC	CAIPAAYEQYF
-	TRBJ2-5	TRBD1	TRBV19	TGTGCCAGTAGTAAGGACAGGGTGGAGACCCAGTACTTC	CASSKDRVETQYF
few	TRBJ2-5	-	TRBV24-1	TGTGCCACCAGTGATCAGGGGGAGACCCAGTACTTC	CATSDQGETQYF
-	TRBJ1-2	TRBD1	TRBV13	TGTGCCAGCAGCGCGGGACAGAACTATGGCTACACCTTC	CASSAGQNYGYTF
few	TRBJ2-2	-	TRBV5-1	TGCGCCAGCAGCTTGGGCGGGGAGACCGGGGAGCTGTTTTTT	CASSLGGETGELFF
once	TRBJ1-3	-	TRBV4-2	TGTGCCAGCAGCCAAGATTCCGGGGGCGTAAACACCATATATTTT	CASSQDSGGVNTIYF
-	TRBJ2-3	-	TRBV4-3	TGCGCCAGCAGCCAAGCGGGGACCCTGACAGATACGCAGTATTTT	CASSQAGTLTDTQYF
few	TRBJ2-3	-	TRBV5-1	TGCGCCAGCAGCTTGGGGCAGGGTTGGACAGATACGCAGTATTTT	CASSLGQGWTDTQYF
few	TRBJ2-7	-	TRBV18	TGTGCCAGCTCGCCTTGGGCCCAGGTAGAGCAGTACTTC	CASSPWAQVEQYF
few	TRBJ2-2	TRBD1	TRBV12-3/TRBV12-4	TGTGCCAGCAGTCACCCCTCGGGACAGGGCACCGGGGAGCTGTTTTTT	CASSHPSGQGTGELFF
-	TRBJ1-2	-	TRBV7-2	TGTGCCAGCAGCTTATTTGACAGTTCGGCCTCTAACTATGGCTACACCTTC	CASSLFDSSASNYGYTF
-	TRBJ1-4	-	TRBV14	TGTGCCAGCAGCCAAGATGCCAGGGGAACTAATGAAAAACTGTTTTTT	CASSQDARGTNEKLFF
few	TRBJ2-6	-	TRBV7-8	TGTGCCAGCAGCCAACAGGTCTCTGGGGCCAACGTCCTGACTTTC	CASSQQVSGANVLTF
-	TRBJ1-1	-	TRBV5-6	TGTGCCAGCAGAATAATAGGGCAGAACACTGAAGCTTTCTTT	CASRIIGQNTEAFF
few	TRBJ2-3	-	TRBV10-3	TGTGCCATCAGGCCGCAGGGCACAGATACGCAGTATTTT	CAIRPQGTDTQYF
-	TRBJ2-7	TRBD1	TRBV7-9	TGTGCCAGCAGCTCGGGACAGCAAGCCTACGAGCAGTACTTC	CASSSGQQAYEQYF
-	TRBJ1-1	-	TRBV29-1	TGCAGCGTTGAAGTCCTCAGAGTTGAAGCTTTCTTT	CSVEVLRVEAFF
once	TRBJ2-3	-	TRBV19	TGTGCCAGTAGTATGGGGTCAGGGACAGATACGCAGTATTTT	CASSMGSGTDTQYF
-	TRBJ1-1	-	TRBV18	TGTGCCAGCTCACCATACCGGACGGTAGCTTTCTTT	CASSPYRTVAFF
-	TRBJ2-5	-	TRBV5-1	TGCGCCAGCAGCTGGGCTGACAGTCAAGAGACCCAGTACTTC	CASSWADSQETQYF
-	TRBJ1-4	-	TRBV20-1	TGCAGTGCTAGGTTCCATCCAACTAATGAAAAACTGTTTTTT	CSARFHPTNEKLFF
-	TRBJ2-2	-	TRBV7-8	TGTGCCAGCAGCTTATCAATCGGGGAGCTGTTTTTT	CASSLSIGELFF
-	TRBJ2-7	-	TRBV3-1	TGTGCCAGCAGGGGGGCCCACGAGCAGTACTTC	CASRGAHEQYF
-	TRBJ1-5	-	TRBV27	TGTGCCAGCAGTTTCGTCCTCAATCAGCCCCAGCATTTT	CASSFVLNQPQHF